The 3 T cell receptor beta chains below come from one sample, sequenced in a study of CD8 T cells in ankylosing spondylitis. TCRdb re-analysed the 5' RACE reads in MiXCR, keeping a single row per CDR3 protein. The table shows more than 150,000 distinct CDR3 sequences, with about 9.9% occurring only once. Sequences were obtained from blood, either unsorted or a sorted T cell fraction (not recorded which). The receptors stem from a male donor with ankylosing spondylitis or in good health (not recorded which).

This chain connects TRBV11-2 to TRBJ1-4; 7 bases are a match to TRBD1. The CDR3 length is 18 residues. V shed 0 bases and J 6 bases; nucleotides not matched to a gene: 13. The germline V gene encodes CDR1 SGHAT and CDR2 FQNNGV. DNA of the CDR3: TGTGCCAGCAGCTTAGAGAAAACAGGGGCGGGTATGGATGAAAAACTGTTTTTT. Protein sequence: CASSLEKTGAGMDEKLFF.

The chain carries TRBV9 and TRBJ2-5, with unresolved D. V was cut by 3 bases and J by 5 bases, with 14 bases left in between. Germline CDR1 and CDR2: SGDLS and YYNGEE. The length of the CDR3 is 14 residues. CDR3 amino acids: CASSENSGVETQYF. CDR3 nucleotides: TGTGCCAGCAGCGAAAATTCAGGTGTGGAGACCCAGTACTTC.

In its sample, this clonotype was seen many times. The rearrangement uses TRBV5-6 and TRBJ2-1; 12 bases fit TRBD2. Germline CDR1 is SGHDT and CDR2 is YYEEEE. Unmatched junction bases numbered 7, after V lost 4 bases and J lost 8 bases. There are 15 residues in the CDR3. The CDR3 bases are TGTGCCAGCAGCCCGGGACTAGCGGGCGATTATGAGCAGTTCTTC. This translates into CASSPGLAGDYEQFF.